These 8 T cell receptor beta chains share one sample of origin, sequenced in a study of T cells in localized non-small cell lung cancer. Profiling relied on immunoSEQ multiplex PCR, and the TCRdb table lists in-frame clones only, not all of them. The data contain approximately 30,000 clones, 80% to 90% of them singletons. The input for sequencing was peripheral blood, taken before any cancer treatment. These receptors were collected from a woman between 18 and 55 years old with stage I lung adenocarcinoma.

The V and J genes are TRBV4-3 and TRBJ2-5, with D possibly being TRBD1 (5 bases). Deletions cut 4 bases from V and 5 bases from J, with 11 bases between. CDR1 is LGHNA and CDR2 is YSLEER in the germline V gene. The CDR3 runs to 13 residues. This chain's CDR3 is CASSRQGGETQYF. As DNA, the CDR3 is TGCGCCAGCAGCCGGCAGGGTGGGGAGACCCAGTACTTC.

CDR3 in DNA: TGTGCCAGCAGCTTAGGTGGGGGGCGGGTGAGGGGCACTGAAGCTTTCTTT. It codes for CASSLGGGRVRGTEAFF. J is TRBJ1-1 and V is TRBV7-2; D perhaps matches TRBD1 (6 bases). V lost 1 base and J lost 4, with 19 bases in between. Germline V gives CDR1 SGHTA, CDR2 FQGNSA. This CDR3 is 17 amino acids long.

The J gene is TRBJ1-2, the V gene TRBV19; 10 nucleotides align to TRBD1. The CDR3 has 22 residues. Looked up from germline, CDR1 is LNHDA and CDR2 is SQIVND (reference sequence). With 5 bases clipped from V and 1 base from J, the junction kept 25 bases outside the gene matches. The CDR3 region is CASSLFIRISWDRGINNYGYTF. CDR3 sequence (DNA): TGTGCCAGTAGTCTATTCATCCGTATATCCTGGGACAGGGGAATTAATAACTATGGCTACACCTTC.

The rearrangement joins TRBV19 to TRBJ2-5; 8 bases fit TRBD2. V was clipped by 10 bases and J by 0 bases; unmatched bases: 10. The CDR3 covers 15 residues. Germline V lookup: CDR1 LNHDA, CDR2 SQIVND (reference sequence). DNA of the CDR3: TGTGCCACAACCGACGGGGGGGATTACCAAGAGACCCAGTACTTC. The encoded protein is CATTDGGDYQETQYF.

Only a few counts were recorded for this clone. The chain joins TRBV19 to TRBJ2-2, with 10 bases matching TRBD1. V shed 6 bases and J 10 bases; nucleotides not matched to a gene: 11. The CDR3 contains 15 residues. CDR1 is LNHDA, CDR2 SQIVND, per germline (reference sequence). The CDR3 spells CASSPTRTGGEELFF. The CDR3 DNA is TGTGCCAGTAGCCCCACACGGACAGGGGGAGAGGAGCTGTTTTTT.

The chain carries TRBV4-2 and TRBJ2-1; TRBD1 agrees at 7 bases. CDR1 and CDR2 from the germline V gene are LGHNA and YNFKEQ. There are 13 residues in the CDR3. The ends lost 3 bases at V and 9 bases at J; junction bases unmatched: 5. CDR3 in amino acids: CASSHLTGVEQFF. In nucleotides, the CDR3 is TGTGCCAGCAGCCACCTAACAGGGGTTGAGCAGTTCTTC.

The sample holds a few counts of this clone. This rearrangement joins TRBV18 to TRBJ2-1; a possible D gene is TRBD2 (5 bases). From germline, CDR1 is KGHSH and CDR2 LQKENI. The CDR3 extends over 17 amino acids. Trimming pared 0 bases from V and 4 bases from J, leaving 16 bases between. CDR3 residues: CASSPPRAASGYNEQFF. The DNA of the CDR3 is TGTGCCAGCTCACCACCTAGGGCAGCCTCGGGATACAATGAGCAGTTCTTC.

This chain connects TRBV29-1 to TRBJ2-7; 8 bases align to TRBD2. V was pared by 7 bases and J by 3 bases, with 5 bases of the junction left unmatched. CDR1 is SQVTM and CDR2 is ANQGSEA in the germline V gene. The CDR3 is 12 residues long. CDR3 sequence reads: CSAAGGVYEQYF. CDR3 in DNA: TGCAGCGCCGCCGGGGGGGTCTACGAGCAGTACTTC.